This TCR beta chain comes out of a study of cytomegalovirus exposure and HLA in healthy donors. Sequenced by immunoSEQ multiplex PCR; TCRdb stores in-frame clones only, minus some. Altogether roughly 77,000 clones are present, roughly 94% being singletons, with the ten largest covering roughly 0.75%. The germline V gene has CDR1 SGHDT and CDR2 YYEEEE. Losses at the gene ends were 0 bases for V and 2 bases for J; bases not matched to a gene: 6. The CDR3 extends over 16 amino acids. What was sequenced was PBMCs. The source is a woman aged 18-30 years in good health and CMV-seronegative. The V and J genes are TRBV5-6 and TRBJ2-7, with 9 bases lining up with TRBD1. The CDR3 DNA sequence: TGTGCCAGCAGCTTGGTCGGACAGGGGCCCACCTACGAGCAGTACTTC. Protein sequence: CASSLVGQGPTYEQYF.